This T cell receptor (beta chain) was documented in a study of radiation and T cells in renal cell carcinoma. As to time point: baseline pretreatment blood. This sample's treatment: 15 Gy SBRT to primary tumor, nephrectomy 4 weeks later. This renal cell carcinoma was of the clear cell type. V lost 6 bases to trimming and J lost 1 base; unmatched junction nucleotides: 6. This CDR3 has 14 amino acids. Germline CDR1 and CDR2: SQVTM and ANQGSEA. Remarks on this clone: Its antigen remains unknown.

Some clones are missing from TCRdb's copy, which holds only in-frame ones; the method was immunoSEQ multiplex PCR. The data show 150,000 or so clones, around 89% seen once. General study results and limits: From baseline, blood top tumor clonotypes peaked at 2 weeks post-radiation.

The sequence was collected from a woman in her seventies with renal cell carcinoma. This chain connects TRBV29-1 to TRBJ1-3, with 7 bases aligning to TRBD1. This material consisted of blood, taken from a patient whose treatment included radiotherapy and nephrectomy. The CDR3 loop is CSVGQTFSGNTIYF. DNA for the CDR3: TGCAGCGTGGGACAGACATTTTCTGGAAACACCATATATTTT.